Included here is one T cell receptor (beta chain) sequence, with context. The antigen remains unidentified. These data belong to a study of cytomegalovirus exposure and HLA in healthy donors. Study at large: About 83 million unique TCRs from HLA-typed donors made up an early data release.

Study-wide results and caveats: With DRB1 most and HLA-C fewest, TCR association rates differed between HLA loci in a later analysis. In a later analysis, common viral pathogens appeared linked to several of the most significant clusters.

13 Jbeta primers and 60 Vbeta primers were used for the PCR. The repertoire was sequenced with immunoSEQ multiplex PCR; TCRdb's copy has only in-frame clones and lacks some. The repertoire holds around 130,000 clones, with about 77% as singletons. Material for sequencing was PBMCs. The source of this sequence is a man aged 45-65 years in good health and CMV-seronegative.

CDR3 amino acids: CASWGDQETQYF. The CDR3 DNA reads as TGTGCCAGCTGGGGGGACCAAGAGACCCAGTACTTC. This chain uses TRBV2 with TRBJ2-5; a possible D gene is TRBD2 (6 bases). The V end lost 8 bases, the J end lost 0 bases, and 7 bases lay between the germline ends. Germline V gene sequence: CDR1 SNHLY, CDR2 FYNNEI. The CDR3 loop spans 12 amino acids.